This T cell receptor beta chain was recovered during a study of blood T cells in healthy people across ages. Each donor gave roughly 10 milliliters of peripheral blood. Every sample gave at least 6 micrograms of total RNA when it was extracted. With 4 bases clipped from V and 11 bases from J, the junction kept 17 bases outside the gene matches. This CDR3 comprises 18 residues. The germline V gene encodes CDR1 KGHDR and CDR2 SFDVKD. Study-wide results and limits: Relative to aged donors, long-lived donors carried more naive CD4+ cells and displayed higher diversity. Estimates based on one million T cells were treated as lower bounds.

With respect to this clonotype: Its target is not known. A much more abundant neighbour one base away suggests this may be a read error.

The use of a sample-barcoded 5' primer and a J-beta primer mix characterized a second PCR of about 7 to 12 cycles. One entry per CDR3 protein, called by TCRdb with MiXCR from the 5' RACE reads. The sample records some 1.7 million distinct CDR3 sequences, about 28% being singletons. The rearrangement uses TRBV24-1 and TRBJ2-5, with TRBD2 identical over 14 bases. The sample was blood. The clonotype comes from a woman aged 25 to 39 in good health. The CDR3 nucleotides are TGTGCCACCAGTGAACGTGGACTAGCGGGGGGAAGATACAATGAGCAGTACTTC. It specifies CATSERGLAGGRYNEQYF.